This T cell receptor (beta chain) was sequenced for a study of a mutant IDH1 vaccine in newly diagnosed glioma. The CDR3 loop spans 15 amino acids. Germline loops: CDR1 SGDLS, CDR2 YYNGEE. V lost 2 bases and J lost 6, with 14 bases in between. Described time point: week 23, last vaccination. Each dose delivered 300 ug of mutant IDH1 20-mer peptide subcutaneously with imiquimod. A word on this clone: Antigen specificity is unknown.

Method: immunoSEQ multiplex PCR; TCRdb's copy keeps in-frame clones and lacks some. Among approximately 41,000 clones listed, under 80% were seen once. The receptor comes from a woman aged 40 to 50 with glioma. Some clones in this sample may be carry-over from other donors' samples. V is TRBV9 and J is TRBJ1-4, with a possible D match to TRBD1 (5 bases). The specimen comprised PBMCs, sampled from a glioma patient whose treatment included an IDH1 peptide vaccine. This CDR3 reads CASSVSNRPDEKLFF. For the CDR3, the DNA is TGTGCCAGCAGCGTCTCGAACAGGCCGGATGAAAAACTGTTTTTT.